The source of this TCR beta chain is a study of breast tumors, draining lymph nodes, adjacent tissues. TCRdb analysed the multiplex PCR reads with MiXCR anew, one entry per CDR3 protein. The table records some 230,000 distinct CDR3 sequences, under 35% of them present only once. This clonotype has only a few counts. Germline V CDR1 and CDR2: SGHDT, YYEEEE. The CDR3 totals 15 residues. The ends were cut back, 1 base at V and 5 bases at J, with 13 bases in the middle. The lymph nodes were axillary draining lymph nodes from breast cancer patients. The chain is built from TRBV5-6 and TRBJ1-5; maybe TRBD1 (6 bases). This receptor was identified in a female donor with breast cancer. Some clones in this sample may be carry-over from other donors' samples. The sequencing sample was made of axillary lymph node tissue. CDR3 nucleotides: TGTGCCAGCAGCTTGTGGGGGGCAGGATATCAGCCCCAGCATTTT. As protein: CASSLWGAGYQPQHF.